A selection of T cell receptor beta chains follows, all from one sample in a study of a mutant IDH1 vaccine in newly diagnosed glioma. Their cognate antigens are unknown. TCRdb's copy holds only in-frame clones and misses some; the assay was immunoSEQ multiplex PCR. This table has tens of thousands of clones, about 75% appearing once. This specimen was PBMCs, taken from a glioma patient whose treatment included an IDH1 peptide vaccine. The receptors originated from a man in his forties or fifties with glioma. Each CDR3 is given with its conserved first and last residue. The order of the fields is D gene, V gene, clone size, J gene, CDR3 DNA, CDR3 protein. D genes are given only for firm matches. Clone size appears in some rows only: once, few, many, or a class for an expanded clone.

>TRBD1|TRBV11-2|-|TRBJ1-1
TGTGCCAGCAGCCTTACTGAAGGGGGCTACAACACTGAAGCTTTCTTT
CASSLTEGGYNTEAFF
>-|TRBV30|few|TRBJ1-1
TGTGCCTGGAGTCCCAGACTGAACACTGAAGCTTTCTTT
CAWSPRLNTEAFF
>-|TRBV5-6|-|TRBJ1-4
TGTGCCAGCAGCTTACTCTCGTCAGGAACTAATGAAAAACTGTTTTTT
CASSLLSSGTNEKLFF
>TRBD2|TRBV27|-|TRBJ2-1
TGTGCCAGCAGCTCTAGCGGGGGCGGTACGAATGAGCAGTTCTTC
CASSSSGGGTNEQFF
>-|TRBV7-9|few|TRBJ1-1
TGTGCCAGCAGCCGGGACACGCCTGAAGCTTTCTTT
CASSRDTPEAFF
>TRBD1|TRBV28|few|TRBJ2-1
TGTGCCAGCAGTTTAAGGGGGACAGGGGATGAGCAGTTCTTC
CASSLRGTGDEQFF
>TRBD1|TRBV5-4|few|TRBJ1-1
TGTGCCAGCAGTTTCGACAGGGGATACACTGAAGCTTTCTTT
CASSFDRGYTEAFF
>-|TRBV28|-|TRBJ1-3
TGTGCCAGCAGTTCAGGGGCTGGAAACACCATATATTTT
CASSSGAGNTIYF
>TRBD1|TRBV2|-|TRBJ2-3
TGTGCCAGCAGTTTTGGGGACAGGGCCTCAGATACGCAGTATTTT
CASSFGDRASDTQYF
>-|TRBV7-9|-|TRBJ2-1
TGTGCCAGCAGCTGGGGGCCGGGGAATGAGCAGTTCTTC
CASSWGPGNEQFF
>TRBD2|TRBV5-4|few|TRBJ2-1
TGTGCCAGCAGCCGCGGGACTAGTCCCTACAATGAGCAGTTCTTC
CASSRGTSPYNEQFF
>-|TRBV7-9|-|TRBJ2-7
TGTGCCAGCAGCGCCTCCACGGTGGACGAGCAGTACTTC
CASSASTVDEQYF
>-|TRBV13|-|TRBJ2-5
TGTGCCAGCAGCTTAGGCGGGGTCCACCAAGAGACCCAGTACTTC
CASSLGGVHQETQYF
>-|TRBV6-1|once|TRBJ2-2
TGTGCCAGCAAGATAGGGGGCACCGGGGAGCTGTTTTTT
CASKIGGTGELFF
>TRBD1|TRBV30|-|TRBJ2-2
TGTGCCTGGAGTGCGGGACAGCCCACCGGGGAGCTGTTTTTT
CAWSAGQPTGELFF
>TRBD1|TRBV4-1|few|TRBJ2-1
TGCGCCAGCAGCCAAGAAGCAGGGGGCTCCTACAATGAGCAGTTCTTC
CASSQEAGGSYNEQFF
>-|TRBV30|few|TRBJ2-2
TGTGCCTGGAGGTTTGGCTCCGGGGAGCTGTTTTTT
CAWRFGSGELFF
>TRBD1|TRBV6-1|once|TRBJ1-1
TGTGCCAGCAGTGAAGTCGGACAGGGGGGTAAAGCTTTCTTT
CASSEVGQGGKAFF
>TRBD2|TRBV29-1|-|TRBJ2-5
TGCAGCGTTGCACGGCGGGGGGCGGCTCGAGAGACCCAGTACTTC
CSVARRGAARETQYF
>-|TRBV7-2|many|TRBJ1-1
TGTGCCAGCAGCTTACTCCCCTTTTTGGGCACTGAAGCTTTCTTT
CASSLLPFLGTEAFF
>TRBD1|TRBV19|-|TRBJ1-3
TGTGCCAGTAGTCGGGGACAGGGGCTCTCTGGAAACACCATATATTTT
CASSRGQGLSGNTIYF
>-|TRBV30|-|TRBJ1-5
TGTGCCTGGAGTCCTTGGGGGCTTAGCAATCAGCCCCAGCATTTT
CAWSPWGLSNQPQHF
>TRBD1|TRBV2|-|TRBJ1-1
TGTGCCAGCATCATGACAGGGATGAACACTGAAGCTTTCTTT
CASIMTGMNTEAFF
>-|TRBV7-8|-|TRBJ1-2
TGTGCCAGCAGCTCAGCCTTACTCGGCTACACCTTC
CASSSALLGYTF
>TRBD1|TRBV2|-|TRBJ2-7
TGTGCCAGCAGCCGACCCCACAGGGGGCCCAACGAGCAGTACTTC
CASSRPHRGPNEQYF
>-|TRBV6-1|once|TRBJ2-7
TGTGCCAGGGACGGGACACCCACTTCGGCCTACGAGCAGTACTTC
CARDGTPTSAYEQYF
>-|TRBV27|-|TRBJ2-5
TGTGCCATCAAGAGAGGAGAGACCCAGTACTTC
CAIKRGETQYF
>-|TRBV5-1|once|TRBJ1-2
TGCGCCAGCAGCTTGACGGGAACCCCTGTCGGCTACACCTTC
CASSLTGTPVGYTF
>TRBD1|TRBV19|once|TRBJ1-2
TGTGCCAGTAGTATAGAGCCGGGACAGGGCAATGGCTACACCTTC
CASSIEPGQGNGYTF
>-|TRBV7-2|-|TRBJ2-7
TGTGCCAGTGGTAGCGGCTACGAGCAGTACTTC
CASGSGYEQYF
>-|TRBV30|-|TRBJ2-6
TGTGCCTGGAGTGTCCCAAGCTCGGTCTCTGGGGCCAACGTCCTGACTTTC
CAWSVPSSVSGANVLTF
>-|TRBV2|-|TRBJ2-7
TGTGCCAGCACGCCAAGGGGTTCCAGGGAATACGAGCAGTACTTC
CASTPRGSREYEQYF
>TRBD1|TRBV15|-|TRBJ2-7
TGTGCCACCAGCAGAGCGGTGAAGGGGGCAGGCATGAACGAGCAGTACTTC
CATSRAVKGAGMNEQYF
>-|TRBV9|-|TRBJ2-1
TGTGCCAGCAGCGTAGGTCCAAGCCGGAATGAGCAGTTCTTC
CASSVGPSRNEQFF
>-|TRBV5-5|-|TRBJ1-4
TGTGCCAGCAGCTTGGGCAGGGCAAATAATGAAAAACTGTTTTTT
CASSLGRANNEKLFF
>-|TRBV7-9|-|TRBJ2-7
TGTGCCAGCAGCTTAGCAGGAAGGGTAAGCTACGAGCAGTACTTC
CASSLAGRVSYEQYF
>TRBD1|TRBV9|-|TRBJ1-1
TGTGCCAGCAGCCAGAGGACAGGGTATACTGAAGCTTTCTTT
CASSQRTGYTEAFF
>-|TRBV15|-|TRBJ1-2
TGTGCCACCAGCAGGAGAGGCACATCTGGCTACACCTTC
CATSRRGTSGYTF
>-|TRBV7-9|-|TRBJ1-5
TGTGCCAGCAGCTTAGCGCAGCATCAGCCCCAGCATTTT
CASSLAQHQPQHF
>-|TRBV9|many|TRBJ2-7
TGTGCCAGCAGCGTACAGGGAACCTACGAGCAGTACTTC
CASSVQGTYEQYF
>TRBD2|TRBV5-1|few|TRBJ2-3
TGCGCCAGCAGCGGTGAAGCGGGGGGGTCAGATACGCAGTATTTT
CASSGEAGGSDTQYF
>-|TRBV4-3|-|TRBJ2-7
TGCGCCAGCAGCCAAGATCTAGGGGACGAGCAGTACTTC
CASSQDLGDEQYF
>-|TRBV29-1|-|TRBJ1-2
TGCAGCGTTCAAACAGCGTCCTATGGCTACACCTTC
CSVQTASYGYTF
>-|TRBV7-6|-|TRBJ1-1
TGTGCCAGCAGCCGACCCAACACTGAAGCTTTCTTT
CASSRPNTEAFF
>-|TRBV19|-|TRBJ1-1
TGTGCCAGTAGTATCAGAACAGGGAACACTGAAGCTTTCTTT
CASSIRTGNTEAFF
>TRBD1|TRBV6-5|-|TRBJ2-1
TGTGCCAGCAGTCCAGGGGGCGCGTATGAGCAGTTCTTC
CASSPGGAYEQFF
>-|TRBV29-1|-|TRBJ2-7
TGCAGCGCCGGGGCGGGACTCCTTACTAACGAGCAGTACTTC
CSAGAGLLTNEQYF
>-|TRBV12-1|-|TRBJ1-5
TGTGCCAGCTACGCACGTCAGCCCCAGCATTTT
CASYARQPQHF
>-|TRBV10-3|-|TRBJ2-7
TGTGCCAGTCACAGCGACTCCTACGAGCAGTACTTC
CASHSDSYEQYF
>-|TRBV28|few|TRBJ1-5
TGTGCCAGCAGTTTATTTGCTCAGCCCCAGCATTTT
CASSLFAQPQHF
>-|TRBV19|-|TRBJ2-2
TGTGCCAGTAGGTATGGGATGAACACCGGGGAGCTGTTTTTT
CASRYGMNTGELFF
>TRBD2|TRBV4-3|once|TRBJ2-3
TGCGCCAGCAGCCACAGGGAGGGAGATACGCAGTATTTT
CASSHREGDTQYF
>TRBD1|TRBV7-9|-|TRBJ2-7
TGTGCCAGCAGCTGGGACAGGGGAGCCTACGAGCAGTACTTC
CASSWDRGAYEQYF
>-|TRBV2|-|TRBJ1-4
TGTGCCAGCAGCCTCTTAGAGGAAAAACTGTTTTTT
CASSLLEEKLFF
>-|TRBV29-1|-|TRBJ1-2
TGCAGCGTTGTAACAGACTCCTATGGCTACACCTTC
CSVVTDSYGYTF
>-|TRBV5-4|few|TRBJ2-2
TGTGCCAGCAGCGGTTCGGGCGGGGAGCTGTTTTTT
CASSGSGGELFF
>-|TRBV19|-|TRBJ2-7
TGTGCCAGTAGTATACCCGGGACGGCCTCCTACGAGCAGTACTTC
CASSIPGTASYEQYF